The subject of this entry is one TCR beta chain. This clone has at least ten counts. Its antigen is not yet known. No quality values exist for individual bases; no much larger clone is one base distant. This entry belongs to a study of shared clonotypes between healthy human individuals (dated by TCRdb to 2020 to 2021). About the investigation overall: A few men and two women, aged 18 to 49 years, made up the cohort. For each donor, CD4 naive and CD4 memory were each given three plates, CD8 naive was given two plates, and CD8 memory was given one plate. Blood TCR repertoires of roughly five healthy adults were deeply sequenced to estimate repertoire size and the extent of clonotype sharing between individuals. To increase sequencing depth and limit assay-specific biases, different laboratories used diverse techniques to prepare libraries and sequence TCR repertoires. Each donor's leukapheresis produced roughly between roughly 0.85 and 9 billion PBMCs. Overall results and qualifications from the work: Naive subsets generally had larger estimated clonotype richness than memory subsets did. When four donors were compared, the shared fraction of clonotypes was around 4.6% for naive CD4, 3.5% to 4% for naive CD8, about 2.4% for memory CD4, and about 0.36% for memory CD8. Higher generation probabilities were observed for clonotypes shared by all four sorted-subset donors than for non-shared clonotypes. Rarefaction of sorted-subset datasets indicated incomplete sequencing despite the large sequencing depth. Pairwise subsampling indicated that sequencing depth was expected to affect the degree of clonotype sharing among donors. The genetic and exposure-history diversity represented was limited by the small number of donors. Sampling was restricted to blood, and TCR repertoires in tissues likely differ from the TCR repertoires found in blood.

Using the deep immunoSEQ assay, multiplex PCR amplified TCR CDR3 regions from genomic DNA. Extracted genomic DNA from each cell subset was spread evenly across all wells of several immunoSEQ 96-well plates, with each plate serving as a replicate. For sorted subsets, each replicate PCR was loaded with 200 ng genomic DNA, equivalent to approximately 27,000 T cell genomes. Purified libraries were measured with a Qubit 3.0 fluorometer, size-checked on a Bioanalyzer 2100, and measured again with the KAPA Library Quantification kit. Each immunoSEQ 96-well plate was sequenced on its own single-read 150-cycle Illumina NextSeq 550 flow cell. The source study handled its data this way. Because the immunoSEQ output included only junctional sequences and no quality scores, the filtering could not be the same as the filtering used for full-length reads. Sequences were annotated with PyIR, a Python wrapper for IgBLAST v1.9, using IMGT germline references to assign V/J genes and CDR3. Reads with weak V/J assignments (E-value above 1e-6), missing CDR3, stop codons, out-of-frame junctions, or ambiguous translated residues were removed. V3J clonotypes were defined as sequences sharing an identical inferred V gene, J gene, and CDR3 amino acid sequence. Percentage overlap between repertoires was calculated by dividing the number of shared unique clonotypes by the size of the smaller repertoire. Three approaches were used to assess repertoire richness: RTK rarefaction, the Chao1 estimator, and Recon v2.1 estimates of unobserved clonotypes. OLGA was used to compute generation probabilities for all TCRbeta clonotypes that the gDNA method yielded from several donors. The table was pulled from immuneACCESS by TCRdb, which kept in-frame rearrangements only. Such tables lose some clones; where checked, under half of the loss comes from unresolved V genes, and the rest has no known cause. For V, J and clone size, that table is used; D and trimming come from the DNA. Counted in this sample were 550,000 to 850,000 clones; roughly 72% of them appeared once. The ten largest clones add up to under 2% of the sample.

The CDR3 goes from the cysteine to the phenylalanine over 14 residues. This entry keeps only the CDR3 DNA: 42 bases, framed from base 1. The donors were healthy, HIV-negative adults with no recently reported acute infections or vaccinations. Every donor was a Caucasian adult residing in Nashville, Tennessee, USA. CD4+ T cells were enriched through magnetic negative selection, after which naive cells were positively selected on CD45RA and the remaining negative fraction served as the memory subset. After blood collection by leukapheresis, PBMCs were isolated using Ficoll-Histopaque density gradient centrifugation and then cryopreserved in the vapor phase of liquid nitrogen. Analytical flow cytometry was used to check the purity and quantity of every magnetically sorted T cell population. Genomic DNA was isolated from each sorted fraction and quantified by UV absorbance on a Nanodrop 2000c.

Recombination joined TRBV21-1 with TRBJ2-3; the table names TRBD2, a call not compared with the DNA. TRBV21-1 is given as a pseudogene. The sequence was obtained from a woman aged 25 to 39 in good health. The material sequenced was memory CD4+ T cells sorted from blood. The cell subset or site label on this specimen signifies: CD45RA-negative fraction. The CDR3 reads CASTGRGGNDTQYF. The nucleotides are TGTGCCAGCACCGGCCGGGGGGGGAACGATACGCAGTATTTT.